A single sample is the source of the 4 T cell receptor beta chains below, sequenced in a study of blood T cell repertoires in COVID-19. Measured with immunoSEQ multiplex PCR; TCRdb has only the in-frame clones, and not every one. The profile shows 250,000 to 300,000 clones, around 90% of them singletons. Sequencing used PBMCs or T cells enriched from blood (not recorded which). Receptors originate from a woman aged 25 to 45 who had recovered from COVID-19.

This clone came up once. The chain uses TRBV7-3 and TRBJ2-1; a possible D gene is TRBD2 (6 bases). Germline values: CDR1 SGHTA, CDR2 FQGTGA. This CDR3 has 16 residues. V gave up 5 bases and J gave up 0 bases, with 14 bases separating them. The CDR3 nucleotides read TGTGCCAGCAGCCCCCGAACGGGGGTCTCCTACAATGAGCAGTTCTTC. Translated: CASSPRTGVSYNEQFF.

The chain has TRBV7-9 and TRBJ1-6; no clear D. Germline lookup yields CDR1 SEHNR and CDR2 FQNEAQ (reference sequence). Trimming removed 5 bases at V and 0 bases at J, with 14 bases between. This CDR3 is 17 amino acids long. DNA for the CDR3: TGTGCCAGCAGCAAAAACCCCCTGAGCTCCTATAATTCACCCCTCCACTTT. This codes for CASSKNPLSSYNSPLHF.

This clone has just a few counts. The rearrangement joins TRBV27 to TRBJ1-5, with 9 bases aligning to TRBD1. Germline V lookup: CDR1 MNHEY, CDR2 SMNVEV (reference sequence). The CDR3 is 14 amino acids. V was clipped by 6 bases and J by 5 bases; unmatched bases: 5. The CDR3, as DNA: TGTGCCAGCAGGTCCGGGACAGGGCATCAGCCCCAGCATTTT. Protein product: CASRSGTGHQPQHF.

The chain couples TRBV27 to TRBJ2-7; 12 nucleotides line up with TRBD2. The CDR3 is 17 amino acids. V lost 3 bases, J lost 0 bases, and 6 bases stayed unmatched. Germline V gene sequence: CDR1 MNHEY, CDR2 SMNVEV (reference sequence). DNA for the CDR3: TGTGCCAGCAGTTTGGTTCGGACTAGCGGGGCCTCCTACGAGCAGTACTTC. This encodes CASSLVRTSGASYEQYF.